The 14 T cell receptor beta chains given below trace back to one sample, sequenced in a study of T cells in women clearing cervical HPV infection. Using immunoSEQ multiplex PCR, the repertoire was profiled, and TCRdb retains in-frame clones only, with some absent. The sample includes 30,000 to 40,000 clones. Material: blood buffy coat. These receptors all come from a woman aged 18-69 years with a cervical HPV16 infection that either progressed to CIN3+ or cleared (not recorded which).

Of note for this clone: The CDR3 end lies 3 residues beyond the end of the read and is filled in from the germline J gene. The rearrangement joins TRBV29-1 to TRBJ1-2; 11 nucleotides agree with TRBD1. The CDR3 is made up of 19 amino acids. V lost 4 bases and J lost 4; bases outside the gene matches: 20. Germline V CDR1 and CDR2: SQVTM, ANQGSEA. The covered CDR3 bases are TGCAGCGTTGTAGCCGGGACAGGGGGTTTGGGAGACGTAATCTATGGC. Protein product: CSVVAGTGGLGDVIYG. In full, the CDR3 reads CSVVAGTGGLGDVIYGYTF.

On this clone: The read ends 3 residues before the CDR3 terminus; that terminus is restored from the germline J gene. The rearrangement joins TRBV5-6 to TRBJ2-5; TRBD1 agrees at 7 bases. The germline V gene encodes CDR1 SGHDT and CDR2 YYEEEE. After removal of 1 base from V and 5 bases from J, the junction contained 8 bases not matched to a gene. The CDR3 runs to 15 residues. The CDR3 loop reads CASSLRQGMVETQYF. CDR3 DNA (partial): TGTGCCAGCAGCTTGCGACAGGGCATGGTTGAGACC.

With regard to this clone: The read ends 3 residues before the CDR3 terminus; that terminus is restored from the germline J gene. The V call is TRBV29-1, the J call TRBJ1-1, with 8 bases fitting TRBD1. Germline V gene data show CDR1 as SQVTM and CDR2 as ANQGSEA. V was pared by 8 bases and J by 1 base, with 6 bases of the junction left unmatched. The CDR3 totals 13 residues. CDR3 DNA, as far as it was read: TGCAGCTATCGGACAGGGTCGAACACTGAA. Encoded protein: CSYRTGSNTE. The full CDR3 sequence reads CSYRTGSNTEAFF.

On this clone: The read ends 3 residues shy of where the CDR3 ends; the end is completed using the germline J gene. The chain recombines TRBV7-2 with TRBJ2-5; 9 bases are shared with TRBD1. Per germline, CDR1 SGHTA and CDR2 FQGNSA. The CDR3 consists of 15 residues. Losses at the gene ends were 5 bases for V and 5 bases for J; bases not matched to a gene: 9. This chain's CDR3 is CASSTRPDRGETQYF. The sequenced part of the CDR3 DNA is TGTGCCAGCAGCACACGCCCCGACAGGGGGGAGACC.

About this clone itself: The read stops 3 residues short of the end of the CDR3; the missing end is completed from the germline J gene. The V gene is TRBV30, the J gene TRBJ1-1; the D gene is possibly TRBD1 (6 bases). The CDR3 contains 15 residues. CDR1 and CDR2 (germline): GTSNPN, SVGIG (reference sequence). The V gene lost 3 bases and the J gene lost 0 bases, with 14 bases spanning the gap. Partial CDR3 DNA: TGTGCCTGGAGCGGACAGACTAACATGAACACTGAA. Translated: CAWSGQTNMNTE. The whole CDR3 protein is CAWSGQTNMNTEAFF.

With regard to this clone: The read comes to an end 3 residues before the CDR3 does, leaving the germline J gene to fill in the end. V usage is TRBV2 and J usage is TRBJ2-2; D uncertain. The CDR3 extends over 14 amino acids. CDR1 is SNHLY and CDR2 is FYNNEI in the germline V gene. V was shortened by 2 bases and J by 6 bases, with 10 bases between the two germline ends. Here the CDR3 reads CASSETVHAGELFF. CDR3 DNA, as far as it was read: TGTGCCAGCAGTGAAACAGTGCACGCCGGGGAG.

A remark on this clone: The sequence runs out 3 residues before the end of the CDR3; the remainder is reconstructed from the germline J gene. The rearrangement uses TRBV2 and TRBJ1-2; perhaps TRBD1 as D (6 bases). Germline V gene lookup returns CDR1 SNHLY and CDR2 FYNNEI. Deletions cut 5 bases from V and 4 bases from J, with 14 bases between. The CDR3 extends over 14 amino acids. The CDR3 bases that were read are TGTGCCAGCAGTCCGAGGACAGTCTCCTATGGC. Its protein product is CASSPRTVSYG. The whole CDR3 is CASSPRTVSYGYTF.

Concerning this clone: The read gets to within 3 residues of the CDR3 end, and the germline J gene fills in the rest. J is TRBJ2-1 and V is TRBV5-1; TRBD1 agrees at 8 bases. This CDR3 spans 15 amino acids. Germline V gene lookup returns CDR1 SGHRS and CDR2 YFSETQ. V trimming: 4 bases; J trimming: 4 bases; junction bases outside the gene matches: 7. The covered CDR3 bases are TGCGCCAGCAGCCCCCCGCAGGGGGCTTACAATGAG. It specifies CASSPPQGAYNE. In full, the CDR3 is CASSPPQGAYNEQFF.

A note on this clone: Read data end 3 residues before the CDR3 end; the end is taken from the germline J gene. This chain connects TRBV11-2 to TRBJ2-2, with D unresolved. The CDR3 totals 14 residues. The V gene's germline CDR1 is SGHAT and CDR2 FQNNGV. V was trimmed by 1 base and J by 1 base, leaving 4 bases between them. CDR3 amino acids: CASSLVVNTGELFF. CDR3 DNA (partial): TGTGCCAGCAGCTTAGTAGTGAACACCGGGGAG.

Points on this clone: The read is 3 residues too short to cover the CDR3 end, so that end is filled in from the germline J gene. The rearrangement joins TRBV2 to TRBJ2-2, with TRBD1 matching 7 bases. The germline CDR1 and CDR2 sequences are SNHLY and FYNNEI. The CDR3 consists of 15 residues. Partial CDR3 DNA: TGTGCCAGCAGTGAAGTGGGCAGGGGGTTTTCACCG. This sequence encodes CASSEVGRGFSP. The whole CDR3 protein reads CASSEVGRGFSPLFF.

Incomplete CDR3 DNA: TGTGCCAGCAGTGAAGCTGGGGTAGGACACAGCTCCTACGAG. Its translation is CASSEAGVGHSSYE. The entire CDR3 protein is CASSEAGVGHSSYEQYF. The chain uses TRBV2 and TRBJ2-7; the D gene is possibly TRBD1 (5 bases). The CDR3 end is not reached by the read, which stops 3 residues before it; the germline J gene fills it in. V was trimmed by 0 bases and J by 0 bases, leaving 15 bases between them. This CDR3 comprises 17 residues. Germline loops: CDR1 SNHLY, CDR2 FYNNEI.

Regarding this clone: With the read ending 3 residues before the CDR3 end, the germline J gene is used to fill in that end. The chain links TRBV14 to TRBJ2-1, with D maybe TRBD2 (5 bases). V was shortened by 6 bases and J by 9 bases, with 9 bases between the two germline ends. Germline CDR1 is SGHDN and CDR2 is FVKESK. The CDR3 runs to 11 residues. CDR3 region: CASSTGFEQFF. CDR3 DNA, as far as it was read: TGTGCCAGCAGTACGGGGTTTGAG.

For this clone: The read gets to within 3 residues of the CDR3 end, and the germline J gene fills in the rest. The chain carries TRBV7-9 and TRBJ1-1; D perhaps matches TRBD1 (5 bases). The CDR3 runs 14 residues. Germline values: CDR1 SEHNR, CDR2 FQNEAQ (reference sequence). The CDR3 loop is CASSPGYGTDTAFF. CDR3 DNA, as far as it was read: TGTGCCAGCAGTCCAGGGTACGGAACAGATACG.

For this clone: The read is 3 residues too short to cover the CDR3 end, so that end is filled in from the germline J gene. The rearrangement joins TRBV10-1 to TRBJ1-5; 10 bases align to TRBD1. The germline V gene encodes CDR1 WNHNN and CDR2 SYGVQD (reference sequence). The CDR3 length is 19 residues. V shed 5 bases, J shed 2 bases, and the junction held 15 bases outside the gene matches. Incomplete CDR3 DNA: TGCGCCAGCAGTTATACCGGGACAGGGGAAAAGATGGGCAATCAGCCC. Amino acid sequence: CASSYTGTGEKMGNQP. The whole CDR3 region reads CASSYTGTGEKMGNQPQHF.